Detailed here is one T cell receptor beta chain. Antigen unknown. The same CDR3 can be traced to other DNA sequences in this sample. The repertoire was sequenced with immunoSEQ multiplex PCR; TCRdb's copy has only in-frame clones and lacks some. The table lists approximately 100,000 clones, 80% to 90% of them singletons. These data originate in a study of T cell responses to AZD1222 COVID-19 vaccine. As for the study in general: Analyses pooled second doses at about 4 or about 12 weeks. Study results and caveats: The study identified only a handful of AZD1222 recipients as seropositive at baseline. Of spike-specific TCRs, nearly half reportedly target regions left unmutated in variants. A mostly white British donor set with more females was recruited, and clonal diversity was possibly underestimated.

Sequences were derived from peripheral blood, sampled on day 0 of AZD1222 vaccination. The TCR originated in an adult in good health.

The chain's CDR3 is CASRRDRGPYEQYF. The DNA for the CDR3 is TGTGCCAGCAGGAGGGACAGGGGGCCCTACGAGCAGTACTTC. The chain carries TRBV27 and TRBJ2-7; TRBD1 agrees at 12 bases. The CDR3 has 14 amino acids. J lost 2 bases, V lost 6 bases, and 2 bases had no gene match. The germline V gene has CDR1 MNHEY and CDR2 SMNVEV (reference sequence).